This T cell receptor (beta chain) is from a study of blood T cell repertoires in COVID-19. As for the study in general: Samples of COVID-19 (acute and convalescent) were obtained from the United States, Italy and Spain.

Seattle patients were enrolled during active infection and followed longitudinally. Germline values: CDR1 SGHNT, CDR2 YYREEE (reference sequence). This CDR3 has 12 amino acids. Trimming stripped 3 bases from V and 2 bases from J, with 5 bases between. Per the original data handling: Reference gene primer amplification yielded estimated nucleated cell counts. Produced via immunoSEQ multiplex PCR; TCRdb's table is partial and in-frame only. The V and J calls and clone size are taken from that table; D and trimming were inferred from the DNA. There are about 260,000 clones in the sample; 88% occur only once, and roughly 10% lies in the top ten. This clone was counted a single time.

The sequenced sample consisted of peripheral blood. This sequence was found in a woman aged 70-85 years with COVID-19, enrolled during active disease. V and J are TRBV5-4 and TRBJ1-1; D remains ambiguous. CDR3 DNA sequence: TGTGCCAGCAGCTCCCCTAACACTGAAGCTTTCTTT. This sequence encodes CASSSPNTEAFF. Filled out from reference TRBV5-4 and TRBJ1-1, the complete variable domain reads ETGVTQSPTHLIKTRGQQVTLRCSSQSGHNTVSWYQQALGQGPQFIFQYYREEENGRGNFPPRFSGLQFPNYSSELNVNALELDDSALYLCASSSPNTEAFFGQGTRLTVV.